This note documents a single T cell receptor (beta chain) sequence. Its antigen is undetermined. The source of the sample is a study of T cell responses to AZD1222 COVID-19 vaccine. Study-wide results and limits: Just a handful of AZD1222 recipients tested seropositive at baseline.

CDR3 length: 13 residues. Trimming took 5 bases from V and 3 from J, leaving 10 bases between them. Germline CDR1 LNHDA, CDR2 SQIVND (reference sequence). Clones were read by immunoSEQ multiplex PCR, and TCRdb kept only the in-frame ones, dropping some. The sample lists over 70,000 clones, over 65% occurring once. The rearrangement uses TRBV19 and TRBJ1-1; D ambiguous. This specimen was peripheral blood, taken 28 days after the second dose of the MenACWY control vaccine. The TCR sequence derives from an adult who received the MenACWY meningococcal vaccine as a control. The CDR3 DNA sequence: TGTGCCAGTAGTTCGGCGGTTGACACTGAAGCTTTCTTT. This encodes CASSSAVDTEAFF.